The T cell receptor (beta chain) described here comes from a study of cytomegalovirus exposure and HLA in healthy donors. General study points: In a later analysis, several top co-occurrence clusters appeared linked to parvovirus B19, influenza, CMV and Epstein-Barr virus. The study listed 150 to 200 cytomegalovirus-associated TCR beta chains.

This CDR3 has 19 amino acids. Germline V lookup: CDR1 LGHNA, CDR2 YNFKEQ. With 0 bases clipped from V and 2 bases from J, the junction kept 8 bases outside the gene matches. This clone was observed a single time. Its antigen is still unknown. The PCR made use of 60 Vbeta and 13 Jbeta primers. Here immunoSEQ multiplex PCR was the method, and the copy in TCRdb shows in-frame clones only, minus some. The data contain fewer than 85,000 clones, around 78% of them singletons. The chain carries TRBV4-2 and TRBJ2-7; 15 positions match TRBD2. This receptor was taken from a man aged 35-49 years in good health and CMV-seronegative. The sample taken for sequencing was PBMCs. This chain's CDR3 is CASSQELKGLAGGAYEQYF. DNA of the CDR3: TGTGCCAGCAGCCAAGAACTGAAGGGACTAGCGGGGGGAGCCTACGAGCAGTACTTC.